This entry lists 5 T cell receptor beta chains sequenced from one sample in a study of cytomegalovirus exposure and HLA in healthy donors. The PCR used 60 Vbeta and 13 Jbeta primers. The repertoire was sequenced with immunoSEQ multiplex PCR; TCRdb's copy has only in-frame clones and lacks some. The repertoire includes fewer than 250,000 clones, about 78% of them detected once, and 3.5% to 4% sits in the top ten. The sample consisted of PBMCs. These receptors originate from a male donor in good health and CMV-seronegative.

This clone was picked up a small number of times. The chain carries TRBV27 and TRBJ1-2, with D perhaps matching TRBD1 (5 bases). CDR3 length: 16 amino acids. Trimming removed 3 bases at V and 4 bases at J, with 18 bases between. Looked up from germline, CDR1 is MNHEY and CDR2 is SMNVEV (reference sequence). The CDR3 coding sequence is TGTGCCAGCAGTTTCACCTCCTCTGGGGCGAGCTATGGCTACACCTTC. Its protein is CASSFTSSGASYGYTF.

The rearrangement joins TRBV7-2 to TRBJ2-4; D may be TRBD1 (6 bases). This CDR3 is 16 amino acids long. The V end lost 1 base, the J end lost 2 bases, and 12 bases lay between the germline ends. Germline CDR1 is SGHTA and CDR2 is FQGNSA. The CDR3 DNA follows: TGTGCCAGCAGCTTAGGAGGGGGAATGACCAAAAACATTCAGTACTTC. As protein: CASSLGGGMTKNIQYF.

This chain uses TRBV29-1 with TRBJ2-7, with 11 nucleotides matching TRBD1. The CDR3 length is 13 residues. The germline gives CDR1 SQVTM, CDR2 ANQGSEA. V shed 6 bases, J shed 7 bases, and the junction held 8 bases outside the gene matches. The CDR3 DNA is TGCAGCGTAACCGGGACAGGGGGGTGGGAGCAGTACTTC. It encodes CSVTGTGGWEQYF.

This clone was observed a handful of times. DNA of the CDR3: TGCGCCAGCACGGGGAAGACAGGGACCTTACCCCCCTCCTACGAGCAGTACTTC. It yields the protein CASTGKTGTLPPSYEQYF. The rearrangement joins TRBV10-1 to TRBJ2-7, with 7 bases identical to TRBD1. The V segment lost 7 bases and the J segment 0 bases; nucleotides outside the gene matches: 18. The germline gives CDR1 WNHNN, CDR2 SYGVQD (reference sequence). The CDR3 runs 18 residues.

This clone was counted a single time. The chain has TRBV6-6 and TRBJ2-5; D gene ambiguous. The V and J ends lost 0 bases and 4 bases respectively, with 9 bases between them. This CDR3 is 14 amino acids long. Germline V gene sequence: CDR1 MNHNY, CDR2 SVGAGI (reference sequence). DNA for the CDR3: TGTGCCAGCAGTTACTCGAGGATTGGAGAGACCCAGTACTTC. The encoded protein is CASSYSRIGETQYF.